These 8 T cell receptor beta chains came from one sample sequenced in a study of blood T cell repertoires in COVID-19. Profiling relied on immunoSEQ multiplex PCR, and the TCRdb table lists in-frame clones only, not all of them. Of some 70,000 clones listed, roughly four fifths are singletons. Input material: peripheral blood. Source of these receptors: a man between 60 and 75 years old with COVID-19, enrolled during active disease.

A note on this clone: Other DNA sequences in this specimen translate into the identical CDR3. The rearrangement uses TRBV5-1 and TRBJ2-3; D is uncertain. Per germline, CDR1 SGHRS and CDR2 YFSETQ. The CDR3 has 14 amino acids. V was pared by 0 bases and J by 2 bases, with 7 bases between. The CDR3 sequence is CASSLGGFTDTQYF. For the CDR3, the DNA is TGCGCCAGCAGCTTGGGAGGTTTCACAGATACGCAGTATTTT.

V and J are TRBV7-9 and TRBJ2-1; 12 nucleotides agree with TRBD2. From germline, CDR1 is SEHNR and CDR2 FQNEAQ (reference sequence). Trimming cost V 7 bases and J 4 bases; bases outside gene matches: 17. CDR3 size: 19 residues. CDR3 bases: TGTGCCAGCACCGATCGGGGTGCTAGCGGGAGGGCCGGGTACAATGAGCAGTTCTTC. The encoded protein is CASTDRGASGRAGYNEQFF. Supplemented by reference TRBV7-9 and TRBJ2-1, the full variable domain reads DTGVSQNPRHKITKRGQNVTFRCDPISEHNRLYWYRQTLGQGPEFLTYFQNEAQLEKSRLLSDRFSAERPKGSFSTLEIQRTEQGDSAMYLCASTDRGASGRAGYNEQFFGPGTRLTVL.

The chain joins TRBV3-1 (or the pseudogene TRBV3-2) to TRBJ1-6; D not certain. The CDR3 loop spans 15 amino acids. The V gene lost 5 bases and the J gene lost 10 bases, with 18 bases spanning the gap. The V gene's germline CDR1 is LGHDT and CDR2 YNNKEL (reference sequence). Here the CDR3 DNA reads TGTGCCAGCAGCAAGACGGCGGACGGGAGGTCACCCCTCCACTTT. This gives the protein CASSKTADGRSPLHF.

The V and J genes are TRBV5-4 and TRBJ2-3; D is undetermined. Germline V lookup: CDR1 SGHNT, CDR2 YYREEE (reference sequence). The CDR3 spans 14 residues. Trimming removed 0 bases from V and 4 bases from J, with 9 bases in between. CDR3 protein: CASSLDRSSDTQYF. The CDR3 DNA is TGTGCCAGCAGCTTGGATCGGTCCTCAGATACGCAGTATTTT.

This chain joins TRBV5-1 and TRBJ2-3; TRBD2 matches 7 bases. This CDR3 region has 15 residues. The trim removed 4 bases at V and 0 bases at J, leaving 5 bases unmatched. Germline lookup yields CDR1 SGHRS and CDR2 YFSETQ. CDR3 sequence reads: CASSVSGVSTDTQYF. CDR3 DNA sequence: TGCGCCAGCAGCGTGAGCGGGGTCAGCACAGATACGCAGTATTTT.

The chain recombines TRBV9 with TRBJ1-5; the D is unclear. The ends were cut back, 3 bases at V and 8 bases at J, with 12 bases in the middle. Germline CDR1 SGDLS, CDR2 YYNGEE. The CDR3 spans 13 residues. The CDR3 loop reads CASSDGGGKPQHF. In DNA form, the CDR3 reads TGTGCCAGCAGCGACGGCGGAGGAAAGCCCCAGCATTTT.

The sample holds a few counts of this clone. The junction differs from germline at one of its ends, possibly a read error. The chain has TRBV7-2 and TRBJ1-5, with a possible D match to TRBD1 (5 bases). The CDR3 length is 14 residues. The germline CDR1 and CDR2 sequences are SGHTA and FQGNSA. As DNA, the CDR3 is TGTGCCAGCAGCTTGTCTCAGGGCAACCAGCCCCAGCATTTT. Translating gives CASSLSQGNQPQHF.

The chain carries TRBV3-1 (or the pseudogene TRBV3-2) and TRBJ2-7; possible D gene TRBD2, 5 bases. This CDR3 spans 13 amino acids. Deletions cut 2 bases from V and 3 bases from J, with 8 bases between. The V gene's germline CDR1 is LGHDT and CDR2 YNNKEL (reference sequence). CDR3 nucleotide sequence: TGTGCCAGCAGCCAAAGCCGGGGCTACGAGCAGTACTTC. As protein: CASSQSRGYEQYF.